The following is a T cell receptor (beta chain) sequence with its context. Its antigen is as yet unknown. The data were taken from a study of post-analysis software for immune sequencing data. For the study at large: Patients with relapsing-remitting, secondary progressive and progressive-relapsing multiple sclerosis courses were all represented. Study-wide results and limits: Under the F measure, samples that were prepared in one batch clustered strongly together. Diversity measured as normalized Chao1 was significantly lower in multiple sclerosis patients than in controls. Patients showed TRBV5-6, TRBV5-1 and TRBV20-1 among five TRBV segments more frequent than in controls.

The CDR3 is made up of 11 amino acids. The germline V and J ends were trimmed by 4 bases and 13 bases, with 11 bases remaining between them. CDR1 is SGHDN, CDR2 FVKESK, per germline. Prepared libraries of TCR beta cDNA carried unique molecular identifiers. Roughly 510,000 cDNA molecules were recovered from an input of 1 to 10 million T cells. TCRdb ran MiXCR on the PCR reads and lists one entry per CDR3 protein. This table holds some 690,000 distinct CDR3 sequences, just under 30% found once. Sequenced material: blood. The chain links TRBV14 to TRBJ2-4, with D perhaps assigned TRBD1 or TRBD2 (5 bases each). The TCR comes from a girl aged 5-17 years with multiple sclerosis. The DNA of the CDR3 is TGTGCCAGCAGCCCGCTGGGGGAGCAGTACTTC. Its translation is CASSPLGEQYF.